The 5 T cell receptor beta chains reported below all come from one sample, sequenced in a study of shared clonotypes between healthy human individuals. Clones were read by immunoSEQ multiplex PCR, and TCRdb kept only the in-frame ones, dropping some. The repertoire consists of approximately 640,000 clones, with 90% occurring once and the leading ten covering around a third. The specimen sequenced was memory CD8+ T cells from PBMCs. Subset noted: CD45RO+ cells pooled with CCR7-negative TemRA cells. Every receptor here comes from a man between 18 and 29 years old in good health. Some clones in this sample may be carry-over from other donors' samples.

V is TRBV28 and J is TRBJ1-5, with D possibly being TRBD1 (6 bases). CDR1 is MDHEN, CDR2 SYDVKM, per germline. This CDR3 is built from 17 residues. The germline V and J ends were trimmed by 0 bases and 1 base, with 13 bases remaining between them. The CDR3 DNA sequence: TGTGCCAGCAGTTTATGGAACAGGGCGGAAAGCAATCAGCCCCAGCATTTT. This translates into CASSLWNRAESNQPQHF.

The DNA for the CDR3 is TGTGCCAGCAACCCCGATGGGAGAACAGATACGCAGTATTTT. This gives the protein CASNPDGRTDTQYF. The V and J genes are TRBV6-6 and TRBJ2-3; TRBD2 might be the D (5 bases). Trimming stripped 7 bases from V and 3 bases from J, with 14 bases between. CDR3 size: 14 residues. CDR1 is MNHNY and CDR2 is SVGAGI in the germline V gene (reference sequence).

The chain employs TRBV30 and TRBJ1-1; possible D gene TRBD1, 5 bases. The CDR3 consists of 12 residues. Germline assignment: CDR1 GTSNPN and CDR2 SVGIG (reference sequence). V was pared by 0 bases and J by 7 bases, with 9 bases between. The DNA for the CDR3 is TGTGCCTGGAGTGTTTGGGGCCGTGAAGCTTTCTTT. Translating it yields CAWSVWGREAFF.

The count of this clone is one. DNA for the CDR3: TGTGCCAGCAGTACTCGGGACGCAGTATACGAGACGTCCCGAGCCCGAGAGACCCAGTACTTC. Protein product: CASSTRDAVYETSRARETQYF. The chain has TRBV28 and TRBJ2-5; D could derive from TRBD1 or TRBD2 (5 bases each). This CDR3 is 21 amino acids long. CDR1 is MDHEN and CDR2 is SYDVKM in the germline V gene. V lost 5 bases and J 4 bases, leaving 35 bases between the germline ends.

The chain links TRBV6-4 to TRBJ2-1; perhaps TRBD1 as D (5 bases). CDR3 length: 15 amino acids. Per germline, CDR1 MRHNA and CDR2 SNTAGT. Trimming pared 5 bases from V and 9 bases from J, leaving 20 bases between. The CDR3 loop is CASSPLGNGRGEQFF. The CDR3 DNA reads TGTGCCAGCAGTCCTCTCGGAAACGGTAGGGGTGAGCAGTTCTTC.